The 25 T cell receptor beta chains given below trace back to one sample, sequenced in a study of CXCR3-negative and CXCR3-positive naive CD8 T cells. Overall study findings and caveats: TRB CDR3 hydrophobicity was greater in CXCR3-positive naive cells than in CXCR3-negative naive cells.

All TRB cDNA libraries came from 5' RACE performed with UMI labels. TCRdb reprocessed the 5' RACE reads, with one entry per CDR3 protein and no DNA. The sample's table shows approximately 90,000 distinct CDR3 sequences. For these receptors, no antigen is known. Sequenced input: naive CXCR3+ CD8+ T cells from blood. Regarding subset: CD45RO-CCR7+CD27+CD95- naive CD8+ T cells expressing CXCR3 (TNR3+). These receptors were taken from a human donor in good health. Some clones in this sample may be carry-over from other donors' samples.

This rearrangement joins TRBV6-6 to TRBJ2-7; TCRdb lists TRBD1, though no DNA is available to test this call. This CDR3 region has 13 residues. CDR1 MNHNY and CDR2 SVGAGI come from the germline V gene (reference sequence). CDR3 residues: CASTGTATYEQYF.

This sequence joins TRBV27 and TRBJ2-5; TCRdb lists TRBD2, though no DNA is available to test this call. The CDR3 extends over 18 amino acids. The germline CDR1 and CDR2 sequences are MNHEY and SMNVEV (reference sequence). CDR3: CASSSTSGGTILQETQYF.

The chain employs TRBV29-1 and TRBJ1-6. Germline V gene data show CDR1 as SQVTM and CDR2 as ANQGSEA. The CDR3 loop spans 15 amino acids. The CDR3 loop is CSVERVSSYNSPLHF.

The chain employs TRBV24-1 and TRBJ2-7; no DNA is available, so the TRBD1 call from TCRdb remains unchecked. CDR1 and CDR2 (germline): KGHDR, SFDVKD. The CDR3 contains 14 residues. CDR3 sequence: CATSADRAPFEQYF.

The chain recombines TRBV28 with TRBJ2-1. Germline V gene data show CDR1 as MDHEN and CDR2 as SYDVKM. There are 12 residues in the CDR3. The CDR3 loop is CASTMTNNEQFF.

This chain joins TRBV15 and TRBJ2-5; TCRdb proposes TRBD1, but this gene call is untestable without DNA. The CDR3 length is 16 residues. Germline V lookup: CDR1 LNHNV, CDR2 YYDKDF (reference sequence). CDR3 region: CATSRDTGARVETQYF.

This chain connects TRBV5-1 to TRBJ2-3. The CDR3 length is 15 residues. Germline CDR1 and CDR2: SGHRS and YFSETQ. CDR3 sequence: CASSLEVEYTDTQYF.

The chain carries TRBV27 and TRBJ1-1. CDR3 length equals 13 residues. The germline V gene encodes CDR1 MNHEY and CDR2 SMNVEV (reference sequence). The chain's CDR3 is CASSFREGTEAFF.

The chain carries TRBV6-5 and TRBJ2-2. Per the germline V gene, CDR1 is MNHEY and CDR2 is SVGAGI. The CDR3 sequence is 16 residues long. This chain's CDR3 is CASSYSIGLKPGELFF.

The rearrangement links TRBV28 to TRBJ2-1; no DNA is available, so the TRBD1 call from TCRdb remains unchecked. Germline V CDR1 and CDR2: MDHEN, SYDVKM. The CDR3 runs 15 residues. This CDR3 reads CASSFGQQPSNEQFF. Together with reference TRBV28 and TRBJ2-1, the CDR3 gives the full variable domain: DVKVTQSSRYLVKRTGEKVFLECVQDMDHENMFWYRQDPGLGLRLIYFSYDVKMKEKGDIPEGYSVSREKKERFSLILESASTNQTSMYLCASSFGQQPSNEQFFGPGTRLTVL.

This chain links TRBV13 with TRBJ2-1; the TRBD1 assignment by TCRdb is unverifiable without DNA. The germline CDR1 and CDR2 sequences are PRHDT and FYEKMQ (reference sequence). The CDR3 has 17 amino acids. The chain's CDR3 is CASSLGPGEGPYNEQFF. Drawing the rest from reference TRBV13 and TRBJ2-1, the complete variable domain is AAGVIQSPRHLIKEKRETATLKCYPIPRHDTVYWYQQGPGQDPQFLISFYEKMQSDKGSIPDRFSAQQFSDYHSELNMSSLELGDSALYFCASSLGPGEGPYNEQFFGPGTRLTVL.

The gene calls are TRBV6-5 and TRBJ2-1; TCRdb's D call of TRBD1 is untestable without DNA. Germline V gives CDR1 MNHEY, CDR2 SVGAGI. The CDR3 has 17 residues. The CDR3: CASSPAQTGTGVYEQFF.

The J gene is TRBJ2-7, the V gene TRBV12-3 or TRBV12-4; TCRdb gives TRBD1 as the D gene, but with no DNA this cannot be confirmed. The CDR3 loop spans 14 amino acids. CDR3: CASSLDREVSEQYF.

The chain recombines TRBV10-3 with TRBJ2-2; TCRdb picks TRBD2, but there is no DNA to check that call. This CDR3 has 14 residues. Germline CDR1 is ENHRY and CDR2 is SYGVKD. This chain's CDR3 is CAISEPSGVGELFF.

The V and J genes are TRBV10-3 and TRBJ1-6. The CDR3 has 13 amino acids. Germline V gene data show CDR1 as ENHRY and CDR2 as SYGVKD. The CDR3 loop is CAISSGDNSPLHF.

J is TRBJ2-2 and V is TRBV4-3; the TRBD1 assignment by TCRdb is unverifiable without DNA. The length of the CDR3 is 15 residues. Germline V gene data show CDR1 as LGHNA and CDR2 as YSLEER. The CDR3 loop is CASSQEEGASAELFF.

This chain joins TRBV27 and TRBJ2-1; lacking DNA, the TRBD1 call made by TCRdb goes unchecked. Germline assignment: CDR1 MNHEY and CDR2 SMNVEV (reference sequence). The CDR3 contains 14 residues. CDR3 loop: CASSLRTGNNEQFF.

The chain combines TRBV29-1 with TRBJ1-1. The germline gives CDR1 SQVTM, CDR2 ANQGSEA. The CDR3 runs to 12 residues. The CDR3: CSVWTGNTEAFF.

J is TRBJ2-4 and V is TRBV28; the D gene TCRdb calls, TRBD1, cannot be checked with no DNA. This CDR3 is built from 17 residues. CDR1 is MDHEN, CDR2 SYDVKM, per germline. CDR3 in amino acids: CASSDTPGAGAKNIQYF.

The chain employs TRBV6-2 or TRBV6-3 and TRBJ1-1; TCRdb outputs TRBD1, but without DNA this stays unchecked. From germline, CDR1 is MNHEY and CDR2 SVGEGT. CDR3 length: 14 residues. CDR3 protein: CASRRPRDGTEAFF.

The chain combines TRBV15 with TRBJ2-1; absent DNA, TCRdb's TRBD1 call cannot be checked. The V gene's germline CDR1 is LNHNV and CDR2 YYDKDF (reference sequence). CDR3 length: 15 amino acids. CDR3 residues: CATSRGTGNKDEQFF.

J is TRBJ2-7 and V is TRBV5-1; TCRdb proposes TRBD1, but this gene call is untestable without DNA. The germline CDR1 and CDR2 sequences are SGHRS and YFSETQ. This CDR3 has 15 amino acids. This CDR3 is CASSWGQGTKDEQYF.

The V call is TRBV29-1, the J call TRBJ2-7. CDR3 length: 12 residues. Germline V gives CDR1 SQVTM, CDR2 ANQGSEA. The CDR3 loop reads CSVLFMGYEQYF.

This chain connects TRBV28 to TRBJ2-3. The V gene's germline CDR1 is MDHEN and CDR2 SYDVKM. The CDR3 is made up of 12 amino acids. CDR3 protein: CASSFPESTQYF.

This CDR3 is CASRPRQGAKGELFF. The V and J genes are TRBV6-2 or TRBV6-3 and TRBJ2-2; with no DNA, the TCRdb D assignment of TRBD1 cannot be verified. The CDR3 totals 15 residues. Germline V CDR1 and CDR2: MNHEY, SVGEGT.